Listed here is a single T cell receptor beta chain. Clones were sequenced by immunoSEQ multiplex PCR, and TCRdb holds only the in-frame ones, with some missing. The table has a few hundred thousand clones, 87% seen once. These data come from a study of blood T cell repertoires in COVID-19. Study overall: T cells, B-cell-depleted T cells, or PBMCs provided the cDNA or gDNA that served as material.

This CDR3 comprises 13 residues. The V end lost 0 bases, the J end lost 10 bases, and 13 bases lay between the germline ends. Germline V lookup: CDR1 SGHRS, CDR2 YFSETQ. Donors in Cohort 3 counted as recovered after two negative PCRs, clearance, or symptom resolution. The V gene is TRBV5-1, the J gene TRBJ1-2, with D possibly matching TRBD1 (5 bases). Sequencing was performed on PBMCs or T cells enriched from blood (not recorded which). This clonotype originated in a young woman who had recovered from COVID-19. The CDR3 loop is CASSLGSGRDYTF. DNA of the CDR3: TGCGCCAGCAGCTTGGGGTCAGGGAGGGACTACACCTTC.